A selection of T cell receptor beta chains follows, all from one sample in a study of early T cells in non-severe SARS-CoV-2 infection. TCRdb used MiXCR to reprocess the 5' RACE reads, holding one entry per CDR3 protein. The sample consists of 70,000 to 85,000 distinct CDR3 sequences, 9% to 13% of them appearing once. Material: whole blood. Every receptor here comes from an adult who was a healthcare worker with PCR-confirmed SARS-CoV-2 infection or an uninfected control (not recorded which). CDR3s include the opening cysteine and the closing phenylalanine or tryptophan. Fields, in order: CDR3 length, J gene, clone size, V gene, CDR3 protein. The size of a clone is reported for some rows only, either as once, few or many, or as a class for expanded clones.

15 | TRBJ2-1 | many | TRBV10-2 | CASKEGLAGFSEQFF
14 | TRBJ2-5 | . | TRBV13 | CASSESGYQETQYF
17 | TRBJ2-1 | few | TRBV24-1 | CATSDSRGRASYNEQFF
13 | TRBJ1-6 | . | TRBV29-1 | CSVEVGGNSPLHF
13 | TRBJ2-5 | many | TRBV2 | CASSELEEETQYF
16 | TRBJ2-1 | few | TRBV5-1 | CASSLPGTSGGNEQFF
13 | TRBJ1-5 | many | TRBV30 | CAWRGGGNQPQHF
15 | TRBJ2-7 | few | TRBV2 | CASLGRGQLVDEQYF
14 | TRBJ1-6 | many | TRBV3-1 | CASSHGTDNSPLHF
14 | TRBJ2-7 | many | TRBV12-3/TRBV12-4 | CASSLDVYSYEQYF
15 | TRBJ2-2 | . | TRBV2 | CASIGTSGSKGELFF
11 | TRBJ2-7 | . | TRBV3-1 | CASSQAYEQYF
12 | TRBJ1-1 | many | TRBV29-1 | CSVGRGGTEAFF
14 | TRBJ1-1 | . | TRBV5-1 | CASSLTRDPRSAFF